Below are 15 T cell receptor beta chains sequenced from a single sample in a study of T cells in Graves' hyperthyroidism and ophthalmopathy. RNA transcripts served as the template for amplifying TCR beta CDR3 regions. The HTBI set primed first-round TCR CDR3 RT-PCR. TCRdb passed the multiplex PCR reads through MiXCR, listing each CDR3 protein once. The sample has about 520,000 distinct CDR3 sequences, around 22% seen once. The sequenced material came from blood. The receptors come from a woman younger than 45 with Graves' ophthalmopathy.

A few counts support this clonotype. The CDR3 loop reads CASKRHTSTDTQYF. DNA for the CDR3: TGTGCCAGTAAAAGACACACCAGCACAGATACGCAGTATTTT. The chain couples TRBV19 to TRBJ2-3, with unresolved D. The germline V gene has CDR1 LNHDA and CDR2 SQIVND (reference sequence). Trimming shortened V by 7 bases and J by 0 bases, and 11 bases separated the two germline ends. This CDR3 has 14 amino acids. Based on the CDR3 plus reference TRBV19 and TRBJ2-3, the full variable domain is DGGITQSPKYLFRKEGQNVTLSCEQNLNHDAMYWYRQDPGQGLRLIYYSQIVNDFQKGDIAEGYSVSREKKESFPLTVTSAQKNPTAFYLCASKRHTSTDTQYFGPGTRLTVL.

This clonotype has just a few counts. The chain has TRBV30 and TRBJ2-7, with D maybe TRBD2 (6 bases). CDR1 GTSNPN and CDR2 SVGIG come from the germline V gene (reference sequence). Between the trimmed V and J ends, which lost 4 bases and 6 bases, there was a span of 10 bases. The CDR3 loop spans 11 amino acids. CDR3 DNA: TGTGCCTGGAAGGAGGGTGGCGAGCAGTACTTC. Its translation: CAWKEGGEQYF.

This clonotype was detected ten times or more. V is TRBV5-1 and J is TRBJ2-7; TRBD1 matches 7 bases. The V gene end was trimmed by 4 bases and the J gene end by 2 bases; junction bases not matched to a gene: 6. Germline V gives CDR1 SGHRS, CDR2 YFSETQ. The CDR3 contains 14 residues. The CDR3 bases are TGCGCCAGCAGCGTCTGGACAGGAACCTACGAGCAGTACTTC. Amino acids: CASSVWTGTYEQYF. The full variable domain, completed using reference TRBV5-1 and TRBJ2-7, is KAGVTQTPRYLIKTRGQQVTLSCSPISGHRSVSWYQQTPGQGLQFLFEYFSETQRNKGNFPGRFSGRQFSNSRSEMNVSTLELGDSALYLCASSVWTGTYEQYFGPGTRLTVT.

Ten or more counts support this clonotype. The chain links TRBV25-1 to TRBJ2-3, with 7 positions matching TRBD2. The CDR3 totals 16 residues. The J segment lost 10 bases and the V segment lost 5 bases, leaving 18 bases of the junction unmatched. Germline loops: CDR1 MGHDK, CDR2 SYGVNS. The CDR3 reads CASSPPRGGAGVAQYF. CDR3 sequence (DNA): TGTGCCAGCAGTCCCCCCCGGGGCGGGGCGGGGGTTGCGCAGTATTTT.

Ten or more counts support this clonotype. The genes are TRBV10-2 and TRBJ2-7, with TRBD2 matching over 9 bases. The junction had 5 bases not matched to a gene; V was cut back by 3 bases and J by 2 bases. From germline, CDR1 is WSHSY and CDR2 SAAADI. This CDR3 is built from 15 residues. The DNA for the CDR3 is TGCGCCAGCAGTGACCGAGCGGGGGGACCCTACGAGCAGTACTTC. Its translation is CASSDRAGGPYEQYF.

This clonotype was seen at least ten times. The chain links TRBV20-1 to TRBJ1-2; D is possibly TRBD1 (5 bases). Germline-derived CDR1 and CDR2 are DFQATT and SNEGSKA (reference sequence). The V and J ends lost 0 bases and 1 base respectively, with 12 bases between them. CDR3 length equals 15 residues. CDR3 sequence (DNA): TGCAGTGCTAGAGACCGGAGGGGAGGTAACTATGGCTACACCTTC. Residues: CSARDRRGGNYGYTF.

This clonotype was counted ten times or more. CDR3 protein: CASSLYSGDDYGYTF. CDR3 bases: TGTGCCAGCAGTTTATATTCAGGAGATGACTATGGCTACACCTTC. V and J are TRBV27 and TRBJ1-2; D not certain. The CDR3 has 15 amino acids. Germline CDR1 and CDR2: MNHEY and SMNVEV (reference sequence). The V end was cut by 1 base, the J end by 3 bases, with 12 bases between.

This clonotype showed up many times. The gene calls are TRBV3-1 and TRBJ2-5, with D perhaps being TRBD1 or TRBD2 (5 bases each). The CDR3 loop spans 16 amino acids. Per germline, CDR1 LGHDT and CDR2 YNNKEL (reference sequence). Trimming removed 3 bases at V and 1 base at J, with 15 bases between. Here the CDR3 reads CASSHQHEGPQETQYF. CDR3 bases: TGTGCCAGCAGCCACCAGCACGAGGGGCCCCAAGAGACCCAGTACTTC.

This clonotype came up many times. CDR3 sequence reads: CASSYQQRDPYEQYF. The CDR3 nucleotides are TGTGCCAGCAGTTACCAGCAGCGGGACCCCTACGAGCAGTACTTC. The V gene is TRBV6-2 or TRBV6-3, the J gene TRBJ2-7; 7 bases line up with TRBD2. V shed 2 bases and J 2 bases; nucleotides not matched to a gene: 6. This CDR3 region has 15 residues. Germline V gene lookup returns CDR1 MNHEY and CDR2 SVGEGT.

V and J are TRBV27 and TRBJ1-2; weak D call: TRBD1 (5 bases). V lost 6 bases to trimming and J lost 0 bases, with 17 bases between them. This CDR3 contains 16 residues. Germline CDR1 and CDR2: MNHEY and SMNVEV (reference sequence). In nucleotides, the CDR3 is TGTGCCAGCAGCCCCGGGGCGACGGGAGCTAACTATGGCTACACCTTC. Protein: CASSPGATGANYGYTF.

V and J are TRBV10-2 and TRBJ2-7, with unresolved D. CDR1 and CDR2 (germline): WSHSY, SAAADI. There are 17 residues in the CDR3. Trimming removed 0 bases at V and 1 base at J, with 16 bases between. The DNA for the CDR3 is TGCGCCAGCAGTGAGTCGTTTGGCAGGCGATTGTCCTACGAGCAGTACTTC. Protein sequence: CASSESFGRRLSYEQYF.

This chain uses TRBV10-3 with TRBJ2-7, with D perhaps assigned TRBD1 or TRBD2 (5 bases each). V was trimmed by 0 bases and J by 1 base, leaving 22 bases between them. From germline, CDR1 is ENHRY and CDR2 SYGVKD. The CDR3 spans 19 residues. The CDR3: CAISESKGAKGTVSYEQYF. The CDR3 DNA reads as TGTGCCATCAGTGAGTCGAAAGGCGCCAAAGGGACGGTATCCTACGAGCAGTACTTC.

Concerning this clonotype itself: A much larger clone is a single base away; this may be a read error. The chain uses TRBV20-1 and TRBJ2-5; D unresolved. Germline CDR1 DFQATT, CDR2 SNEGSKA (reference sequence). The CDR3 totals 13 residues. CDR3 DNA: TGCAGTGCTAGGATCCCCAGAAAAGATACCCAGTACTTC. Translated, it gives CSARIPRKDTQYF.

There are many counts of this clonotype. The V gene is TRBV6-2 or TRBV6-3, the J gene TRBJ2-5; 9 nucleotides agree with TRBD1. This CDR3 comprises 13 residues. V lost 6 bases to trimming and J lost 5 bases; unmatched junction nucleotides: 4. CDR1 and CDR2 (germline): MNHEY, SVGEGT. This CDR3 is CASRNRGLETQYF. CDR3 DNA: TGTGCCAGCAGAAACAGGGGGCTGGAGACCCAGTACTTC.

This clonotype has a count of ten or more. J is TRBJ1-2 and V is TRBV12-5; D might be TRBD1 (5 bases). Germline CDR1 is LGHNT and CDR2 is FRNRAP. V lost 4 bases and J lost 4, with 13 bases in between. This CDR3 spans 14 amino acids. CDR3 residues: CASGSETAFYGYTF. DNA for the CDR3: TGTGCTAGTGGTTCCGAGACAGCCTTCTATGGCTACACCTTC.